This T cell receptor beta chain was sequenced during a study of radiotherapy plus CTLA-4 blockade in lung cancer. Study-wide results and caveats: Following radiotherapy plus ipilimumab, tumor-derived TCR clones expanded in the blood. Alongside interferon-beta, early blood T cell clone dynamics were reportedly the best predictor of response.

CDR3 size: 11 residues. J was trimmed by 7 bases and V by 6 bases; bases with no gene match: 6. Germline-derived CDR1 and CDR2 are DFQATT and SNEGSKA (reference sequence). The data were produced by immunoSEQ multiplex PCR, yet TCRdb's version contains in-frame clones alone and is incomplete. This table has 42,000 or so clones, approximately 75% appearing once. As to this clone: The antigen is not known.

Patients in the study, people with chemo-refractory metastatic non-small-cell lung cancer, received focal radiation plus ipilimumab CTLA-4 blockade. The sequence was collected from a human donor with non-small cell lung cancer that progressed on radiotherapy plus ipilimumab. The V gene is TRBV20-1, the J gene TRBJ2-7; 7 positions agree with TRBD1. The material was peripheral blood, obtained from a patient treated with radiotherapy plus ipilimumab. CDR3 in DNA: TGCAGTGCACCGGGACAGAATGAGCAGTACTTC. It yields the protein CSAPGQNEQYF.